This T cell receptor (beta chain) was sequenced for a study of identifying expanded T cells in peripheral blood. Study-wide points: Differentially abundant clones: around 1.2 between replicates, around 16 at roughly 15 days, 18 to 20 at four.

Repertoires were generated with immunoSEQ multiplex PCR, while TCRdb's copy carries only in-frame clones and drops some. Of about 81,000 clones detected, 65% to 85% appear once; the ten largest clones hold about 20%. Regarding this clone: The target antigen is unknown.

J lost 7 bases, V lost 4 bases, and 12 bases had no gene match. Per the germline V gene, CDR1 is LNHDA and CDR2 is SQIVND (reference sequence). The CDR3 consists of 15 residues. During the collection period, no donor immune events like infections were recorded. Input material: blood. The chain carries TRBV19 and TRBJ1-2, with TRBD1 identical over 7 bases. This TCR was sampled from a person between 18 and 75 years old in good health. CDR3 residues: CASSSGQAIRGGYTF. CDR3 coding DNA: TGTGCCAGTAGTAGCGGACAGGCGATCCGGGGTGGCTACACCTTC.